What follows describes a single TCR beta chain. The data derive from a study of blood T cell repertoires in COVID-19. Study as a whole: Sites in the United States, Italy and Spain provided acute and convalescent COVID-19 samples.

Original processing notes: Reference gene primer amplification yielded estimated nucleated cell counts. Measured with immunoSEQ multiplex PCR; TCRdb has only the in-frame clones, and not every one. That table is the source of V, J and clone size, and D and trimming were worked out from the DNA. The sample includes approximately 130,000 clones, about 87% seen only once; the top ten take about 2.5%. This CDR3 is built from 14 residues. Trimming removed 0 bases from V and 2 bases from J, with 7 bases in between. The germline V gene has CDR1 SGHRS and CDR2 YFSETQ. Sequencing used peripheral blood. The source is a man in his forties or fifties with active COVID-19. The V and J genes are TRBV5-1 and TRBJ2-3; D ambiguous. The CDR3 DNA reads TGCGCCAGCAGCTTGGAGCCATACACAGATACGCAGTATTTT. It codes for CASSLEPYTDTQYF.